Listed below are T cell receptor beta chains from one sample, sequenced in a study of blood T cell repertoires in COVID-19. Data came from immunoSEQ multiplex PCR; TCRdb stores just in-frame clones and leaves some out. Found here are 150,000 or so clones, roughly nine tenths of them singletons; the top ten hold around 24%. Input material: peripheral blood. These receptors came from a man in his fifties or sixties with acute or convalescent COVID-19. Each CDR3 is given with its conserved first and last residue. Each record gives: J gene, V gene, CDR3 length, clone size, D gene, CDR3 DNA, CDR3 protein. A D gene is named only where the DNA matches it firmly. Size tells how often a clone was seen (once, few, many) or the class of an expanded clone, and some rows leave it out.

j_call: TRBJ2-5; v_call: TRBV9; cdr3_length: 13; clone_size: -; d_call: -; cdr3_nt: TGTGCCAGCAGCGTAGGTGGTACTGAGACCCAGTACTTC; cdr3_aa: CASSVGGTETQYF
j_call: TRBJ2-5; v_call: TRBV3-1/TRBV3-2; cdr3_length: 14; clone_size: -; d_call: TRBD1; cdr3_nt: TGTGCCAGCAGCCATAGGGACAGGGAGGAGACCCAGTACTTC; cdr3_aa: CASSHRDREETQYF
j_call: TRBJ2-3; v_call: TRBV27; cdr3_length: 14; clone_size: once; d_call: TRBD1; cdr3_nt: TGTGCCAGCAGCCGGGACAGAAGCACAGATACGCAGTATTTT; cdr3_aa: CASSRDRSTDTQYF
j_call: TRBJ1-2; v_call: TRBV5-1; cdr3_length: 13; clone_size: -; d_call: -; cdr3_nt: TGCGCCAGCAGGGCGGGGCAGGACTATGGCTACACCTTC; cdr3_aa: CASRAGQDYGYTF
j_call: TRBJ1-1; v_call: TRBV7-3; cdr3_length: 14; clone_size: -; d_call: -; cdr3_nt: TGTGCCAGCAGCTTGATGGGAGGGGGCACTGAAGCTTTCTTT; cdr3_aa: CASSLMGGGTEAFF
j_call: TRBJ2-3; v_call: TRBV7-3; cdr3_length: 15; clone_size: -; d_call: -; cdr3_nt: TGTGCCAGCAGCTTAACGCGGGAAGCGACAGATACGCAGTATTTT; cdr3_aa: CASSLTREATDTQYF
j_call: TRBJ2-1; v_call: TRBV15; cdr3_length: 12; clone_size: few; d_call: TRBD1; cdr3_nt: TGTGCCACCAGCGGACAGGGAGAAAGGCAGTTCTTC; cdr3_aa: CATSGQGERQFF
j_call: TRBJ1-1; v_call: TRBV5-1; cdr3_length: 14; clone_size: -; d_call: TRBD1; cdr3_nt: TGCGCCAGCGGCATAGGGACAGGGGGGACTGAAGCTTTCTTT; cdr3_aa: CASGIGTGGTEAFF
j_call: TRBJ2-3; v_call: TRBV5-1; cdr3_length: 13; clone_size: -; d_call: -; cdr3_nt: TGCGCCACCACGCTTAGTGCGGGCGGAACGCAGTATTTT; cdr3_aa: CATTLSAGGTQYF
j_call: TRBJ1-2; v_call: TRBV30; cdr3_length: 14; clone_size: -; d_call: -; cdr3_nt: TGTGCCTGGAGTATTGCAAGGGGTTTCTATGGCTACACCTTC; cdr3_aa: CAWSIARGFYGYTF
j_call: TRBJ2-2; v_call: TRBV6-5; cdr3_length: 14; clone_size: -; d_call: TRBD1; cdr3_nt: TGTGCCAGCACCGTTTCACAGGGGGCGGGGGAGCTGTTTTTT; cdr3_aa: CASTVSQGAGELFF
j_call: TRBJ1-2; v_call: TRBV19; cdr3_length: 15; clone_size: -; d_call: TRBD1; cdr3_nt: TGTGCCAGTAGTACAACCGCACAGGGGAACTATGGCTACACCTTC; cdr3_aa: CASSTTAQGNYGYTF
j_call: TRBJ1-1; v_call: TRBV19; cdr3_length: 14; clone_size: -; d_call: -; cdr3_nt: TGTGCCAGTAGTATGGTCAGTTTGAACACTGAAGCTTTCTTT; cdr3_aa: CASSMVSLNTEAFF
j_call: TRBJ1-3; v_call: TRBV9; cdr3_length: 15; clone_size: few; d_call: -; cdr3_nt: TGTGCCAGCAGCGTGGATCCTAGCTCTGGAAACACCATATATTTT; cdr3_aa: CASSVDPSSGNTIYF
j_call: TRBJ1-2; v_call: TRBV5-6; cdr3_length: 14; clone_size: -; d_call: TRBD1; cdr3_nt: TGTGCCAGCAGCTTACAGGGGTCCCCCTATGGCTACACCTTC; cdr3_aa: CASSLQGSPYGYTF
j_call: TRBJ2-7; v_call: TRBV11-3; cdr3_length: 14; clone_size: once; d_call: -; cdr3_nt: TGTGCCAGCAGCTCCGGGGAGACCCACTACGAGCAGTACTTC; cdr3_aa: CASSSGETHYEQYF
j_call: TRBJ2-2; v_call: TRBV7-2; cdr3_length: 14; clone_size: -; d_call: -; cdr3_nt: TGTGCCAGCAGCTCTTCGGGGATAACCGGGGAGCTGTTTTTT; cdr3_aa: CASSSSGITGELFF
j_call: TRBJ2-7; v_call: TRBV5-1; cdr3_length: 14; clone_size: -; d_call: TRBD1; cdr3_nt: TGCGCCAGCAGCTGGGACAGGGGTACCTACGAGCAGTACTTC; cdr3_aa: CASSWDRGTYEQYF
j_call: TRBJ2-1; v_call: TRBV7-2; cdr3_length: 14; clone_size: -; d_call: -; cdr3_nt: TGTGCCAGCAGCTTAGCGCGGTATGACAATGAGCAGTTCTTC; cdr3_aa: CASSLARYDNEQFF
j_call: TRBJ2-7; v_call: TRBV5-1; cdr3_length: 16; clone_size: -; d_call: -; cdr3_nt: TGCGCCAGCAGCTTGAAACGGGACACCCATGACTACGAGCAGTACTTC; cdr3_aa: CASSLKRDTHDYEQYF
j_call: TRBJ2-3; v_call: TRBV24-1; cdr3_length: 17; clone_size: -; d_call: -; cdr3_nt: TGTGCCACCAGTGATTTGCCGGGGGAATCGTTCGTAGATACGCAGTATTTT; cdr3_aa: CATSDLPGESFVDTQYF
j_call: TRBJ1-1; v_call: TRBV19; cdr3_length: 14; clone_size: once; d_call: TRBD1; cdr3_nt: TGTGCCAGTAGTATCGGACAGGGGAACACTGAAGCTTTCTTT; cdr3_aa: CASSIGQGNTEAFF
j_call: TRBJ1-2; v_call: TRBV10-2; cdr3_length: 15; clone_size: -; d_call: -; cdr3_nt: TGCGCCAGCAGTGAGATTCGCCAGGCCTTGAATGGCTACACCTTC; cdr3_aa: CASSEIRQALNGYTF
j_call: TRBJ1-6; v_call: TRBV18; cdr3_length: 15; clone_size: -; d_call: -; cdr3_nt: TGTGCCAGCTCACCTCAAAGGGGGTATAATTCACCCCTCCACTTT; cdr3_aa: CASSPQRGYNSPLHF
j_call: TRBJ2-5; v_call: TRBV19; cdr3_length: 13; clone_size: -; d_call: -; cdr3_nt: TGTGCCAGTAGGCAGGGCCGAGGAGAGACCCAGTACTTC; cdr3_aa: CASRQGRGETQYF
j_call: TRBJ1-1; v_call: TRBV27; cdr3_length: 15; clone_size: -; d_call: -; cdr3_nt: TGTGCCAGCAGTTTTTCCGGACAAGGGAACACTGAAGCTTTCTTT; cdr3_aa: CASSFSGQGNTEAFF
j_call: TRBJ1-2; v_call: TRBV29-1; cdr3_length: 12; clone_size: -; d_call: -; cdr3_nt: TGCAGCGTTCGGACAGACCCCAGGGGCTACACCTTC; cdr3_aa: CSVRTDPRGYTF
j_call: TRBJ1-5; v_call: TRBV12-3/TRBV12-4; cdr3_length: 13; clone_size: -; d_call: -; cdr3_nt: TGTGCCAGCACGGGGGGGATCATCCAGCCCCAGCATTTT; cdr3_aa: CASTGGIIQPQHF
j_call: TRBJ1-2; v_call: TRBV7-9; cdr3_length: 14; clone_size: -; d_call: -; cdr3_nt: TGTGCCACCTACGGGGACTCAGGGTACTATGGCTACACCTTC; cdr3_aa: CATYGDSGYYGYTF
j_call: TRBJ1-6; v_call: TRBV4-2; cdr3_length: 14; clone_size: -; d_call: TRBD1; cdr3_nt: TGTGCCAGCAGCCCAGGACAGGCTAATTCACCCCTCCACTTT; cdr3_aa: CASSPGQANSPLHF
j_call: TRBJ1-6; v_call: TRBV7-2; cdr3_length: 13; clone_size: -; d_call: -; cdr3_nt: TGTGCCAGCAGCCCCAGGGGTAAGGGACCCCTCCACTTT; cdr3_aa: CASSPRGKGPLHF
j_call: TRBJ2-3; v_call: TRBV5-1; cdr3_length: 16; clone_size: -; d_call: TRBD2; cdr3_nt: TGCGCCAGCAGCCCGGGACTAGCGGGAGGGACAGATACGCAGTATTTT; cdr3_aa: CASSPGLAGGTDTQYF
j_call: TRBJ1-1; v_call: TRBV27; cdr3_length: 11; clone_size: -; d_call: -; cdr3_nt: TGTGCCACTCGGTGGAACACTGAAGCTTTCTTT; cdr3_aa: CATRWNTEAFF
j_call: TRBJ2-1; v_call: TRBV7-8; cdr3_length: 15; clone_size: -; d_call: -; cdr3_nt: TGTGCCAGCAGCTTAGTTCTAGCGCGATACAATGAGCAGTTCTTC; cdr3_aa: CASSLVLARYNEQFF
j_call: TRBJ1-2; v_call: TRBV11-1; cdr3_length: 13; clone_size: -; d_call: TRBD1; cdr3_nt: TGTGCCAGCAGCTCGGACAGGGACAATGGCTACACCTTC; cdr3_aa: CASSSDRDNGYTF
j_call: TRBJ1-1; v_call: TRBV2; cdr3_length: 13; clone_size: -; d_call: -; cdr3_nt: TGTGCCAGCAGTGGGGAGTCGGACACTGAAGCTTTCTTT; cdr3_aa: CASSGESDTEAFF
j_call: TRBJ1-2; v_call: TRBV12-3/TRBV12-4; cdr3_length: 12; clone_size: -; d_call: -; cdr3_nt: TGTGCCAGCAGTTCCGCAGACAGACTTTACACCTTC; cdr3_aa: CASSSADRLYTF
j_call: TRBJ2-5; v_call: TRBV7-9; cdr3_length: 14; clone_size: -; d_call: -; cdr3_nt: TGTGCCAGCAGCTACCGGGGTCCAAGCGAGACCCAGTACTTC; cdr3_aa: CASSYRGPSETQYF
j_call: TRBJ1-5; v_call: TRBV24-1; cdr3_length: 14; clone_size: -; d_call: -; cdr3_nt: TGTGCCACCAGAGCGGGGGTGGGCAATCAGCCCCAGCATTTT; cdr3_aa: CATRAGVGNQPQHF
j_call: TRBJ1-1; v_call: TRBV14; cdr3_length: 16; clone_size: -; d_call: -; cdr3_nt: TGTGCCAGCAGCCAAGCGTCGGGACTCACGAACACTGAAGCTTTCTTT; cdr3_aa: CASSQASGLTNTEAFF
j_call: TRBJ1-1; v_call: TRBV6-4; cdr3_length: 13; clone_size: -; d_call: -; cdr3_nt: TGTGCCAGCAGTGGGGAGGGGGGCACTGAAGCTTTCTTT; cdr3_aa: CASSGEGGTEAFF
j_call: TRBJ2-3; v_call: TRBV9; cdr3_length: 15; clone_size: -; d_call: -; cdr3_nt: TGTGCCAGCACCTTAGCGGAGTCTAGCACAGATACGCAGTATTTT; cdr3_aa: CASTLAESSTDTQYF
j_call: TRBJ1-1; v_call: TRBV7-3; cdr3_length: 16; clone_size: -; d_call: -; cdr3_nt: TGTGCCAGCAGCTTAATGTCACTTGCCGTCAGGGCTGAAGCTTTCTTT; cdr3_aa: CASSLMSLAVRAEAFF
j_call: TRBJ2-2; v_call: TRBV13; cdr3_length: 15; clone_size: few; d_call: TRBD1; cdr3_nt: TGTGCCAGCAGCCTCGGGACAGCGAACACCGGGGAGCTGTTTTTT; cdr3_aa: CASSLGTANTGELFF
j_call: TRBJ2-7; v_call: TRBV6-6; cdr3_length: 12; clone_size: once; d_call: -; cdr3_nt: TGTGCCAGCATAAGCCTAGGGACTTTCCAGTACTTC; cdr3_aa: CASISLGTFQYF
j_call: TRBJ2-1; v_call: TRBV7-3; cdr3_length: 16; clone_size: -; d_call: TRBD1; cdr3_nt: TGTGCCAGCAGCACACACGACAGGGGCTCCTACAATGAGCAGTTCTTC; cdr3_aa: CASSTHDRGSYNEQFF
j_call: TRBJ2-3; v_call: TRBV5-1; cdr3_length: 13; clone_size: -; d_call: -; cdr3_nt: TGCGCCAGCAGCTTGGCCGGAGAGGATACGCAGTATTTT; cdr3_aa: CASSLAGEDTQYF
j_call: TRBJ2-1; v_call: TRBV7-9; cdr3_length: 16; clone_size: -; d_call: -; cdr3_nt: TGTGCCAGCAGCCCCGGACAGAGGAGCTCCTACAATGAGCAGTTCTTC; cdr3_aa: CASSPGQRSSYNEQFF
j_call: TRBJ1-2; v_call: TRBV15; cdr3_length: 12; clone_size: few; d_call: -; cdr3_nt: TGTGCCACCAGCAGAGAGCGTTATGGCTACACCTTC; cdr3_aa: CATSRERYGYTF
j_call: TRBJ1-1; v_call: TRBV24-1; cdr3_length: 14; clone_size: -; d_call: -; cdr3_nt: TGTGCCACCAGTGACTCCCTTTGGAACAGCCCATACCGCTTT; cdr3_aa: CATSDSLWNSPYRF